These 21 T cell receptor beta chains came from one sample sequenced in a study of CD8 T cells in ankylosing spondylitis. A single record per CDR3 protein comes from TCRdb applying MiXCR to the 5' RACE reads. The data contain 450,000 or so distinct CDR3 sequences, roughly 27% of them singletons. No antigens are known for them. Study results and limitations: Within ankylosing spondylitis blood, a TCR beta motif made up of under 10 highly homologous variants appeared to be characteristic.

What was sequenced was blood, either unsorted or a sorted T cell fraction (not recorded which). The receptors here all came from a male donor with ankylosing spondylitis.

This clonotype was detected only a few times. This rearrangement joins TRBV7-9 to TRBJ2-7; 10 positions agree with TRBD2. Per germline, CDR1 SEHNR and CDR2 FQNEAQ (reference sequence). The V gene end was trimmed by 3 bases and the J gene end by 4 bases; junction bases not matched to a gene: 9. The CDR3 runs 16 residues. CDR3 bases: TGTGCCAGCAGCTTCGCTAGCGGGAGTTATTATTACGAGCAGTACTTC. It yields the protein CASSFASGSYYYEQYF.

The chain links TRBV3-1 to TRBJ1-6; D gene ambiguous. This CDR3 has 13 amino acids. Trimming cost V 4 bases and J 12 bases, with 13 bases left between them. Germline CDR1 and CDR2: LGHDT and YNNKEL (reference sequence). The CDR3 loop is CASSRTSPGPLHF. CDR3 nucleotide sequence: TGTGCCAGCAGCCGAACTAGTCCTGGACCCCTCCACTTT.

CDR3 region: CSAGTSAFQETQYF. CDR3 nucleotide sequence: TGCAGTGCTGGGACTAGCGCCTTTCAAGAGACCCAGTACTTC. The chain employs TRBV20-1 and TRBJ2-5, with 10 bases aligning to TRBD2. The CDR3 extends over 14 amino acids. With 5 bases clipped from V and 2 bases from J, the junction kept 5 bases outside the gene matches. CDR1 DFQATT and CDR2 SNEGSKA come from the germline V gene (reference sequence).

This clonotype was counted between two and nine times. This sequence joins TRBV29-1 and TRBJ2-2; 8 bases match TRBD1. Germline V gene data show CDR1 as SQVTM and CDR2 as ANQGSEA. With 6 bases clipped from V and 5 bases from J, the junction kept 2 bases outside the gene matches. The length of the CDR3 is 12 residues. This chain's CDR3 is CSVDRGTGELFF. The CDR3 DNA is TGCAGCGTAGACAGGGGAACCGGGGAGCTGTTTTTT.

This clonotype has at least ten counts. This chain connects TRBV29-1 to TRBJ2-5; no firm D call. Deletions cut 4 bases from V and 2 bases from J, with 8 bases between. Per the germline V gene, CDR1 is SQVTM and CDR2 is ANQGSEA. The CDR3 is made up of 12 amino acids. CDR3 amino acids: CSVVTFQETQYF. The CDR3 nucleotides are TGCAGCGTTGTAACTTTTCAAGAGACCCAGTACTTC.

This clonotype was observed a few times. The V gene is TRBV12-3 or TRBV12-4, the J gene TRBJ1-1; a possible D gene is TRBD1 (5 bases). This CDR3 has 14 amino acids. Trimming cost V 8 bases and J 0 bases, with 13 bases left between them. CDR3 sequence: CASWDPAVNTEAFF. As DNA, the CDR3 is TGTGCCAGCTGGGACCCAGCAGTGAACACTGAAGCTTTCTTT.

This rearrangement joins TRBV2 to TRBJ2-1, with D uncertain. Deletions cut 4 bases from V and 5 bases from J, with 9 bases between. The CDR3 consists of 13 residues. Germline loops: CDR1 SNHLY, CDR2 FYNNEI. Here the CDR3 reads CASSVVPNNEQFF. For the CDR3, the DNA is TGTGCCAGCAGTGTGGTCCCCAACAATGAGCAGTTCTTC.

The chain is built from TRBV24-1 and TRBJ2-1; D ambiguous. CDR3 length equals 16 residues. Germline-derived CDR1 and CDR2 are KGHDR and SFDVKD. With 4 bases removed from V and 7 bases from J, the gap between germline ends came to 19 bases. Written as DNA, the CDR3 is TGTGCCACCAGTGACCCTCGAGAGGCCGATTTTAATGAGCAGTTCTTC. As protein: CATSDPREADFNEQFF.

The chain is built from TRBV5-1 and TRBJ2-1; D remains unclear. Trimming stripped 0 bases from V and 3 bases from J, with 10 bases between. CDR3 size: 15 residues. The germline V gene has CDR1 SGHRS and CDR2 YFSETQ. Here the CDR3 reads CASSLGGFDYNEQFF. DNA for the CDR3: TGCGCCAGCAGCTTGGGGGGTTTCGACTACAATGAGCAGTTCTTC. Drawing the rest from reference TRBV5-1 and TRBJ2-1, the complete variable domain is KAGVTQTPRYLIKTRGQQVTLSCSPISGHRSVSWYQQTPGQGLQFLFEYFSETQRNKGNFPGRFSGRQFSNSRSEMNVSTLELGDSALYLCASSLGGFDYNEQFFGPGTRLTVL.

This clonotype was recorded at least ten times. CDR3 sequence reads: CASSPLWTRSDIQYF. The CDR3 DNA sequence: TGTGCCAGCAGCCCCCTCTGGACTAGGTCCGACATTCAGTACTTC. This sequence joins TRBV11-2 and TRBJ2-4; 7 bases agree with TRBD2. The CDR3 spans 15 residues. V trimming: 5 bases; J trimming: 8 bases; junction bases outside the gene matches: 12. The germline V gene has CDR1 SGHAT and CDR2 FQNNGV. Full variable domain (remainder filled in from reference TRBV11-2 and TRBJ2-4): EAGVAQSPRYKIIEKRQSVAFWCNPISGHATLYWYQQILGQGPKLLIQFQNNGVVDDSQLPKDRFSAERLKGVDSTLKIQPAKLEDSAVYLCASSPLWTRSDIQYFGAGTRLSVL.

This clonotype was seen only a few times. This chain uses TRBV5-1 with TRBJ2-3; the D is unclear. CDR3 length: 15 amino acids. Looked up from germline, CDR1 is SGHRS and CDR2 is YFSETQ. V shed 1 base and J shed 4 bases, with 13 bases lying between them. The CDR3 protein is CASSLSLVRADTQYF. In DNA, the CDR3 is TGCGCCAGCAGCTTGAGTCTCGTCCGCGCAGATACGCAGTATTTT.

This clonotype came up a few times. This chain links TRBV20-1 with TRBJ2-3; D tentatively fits TRBD1 or TRBD2 (5 bases each). The CDR3 sequence is 14 residues long. Germline V gene data show CDR1 as DFQATT and CDR2 as SNEGSKA (reference sequence). V was shortened by 7 bases and J by 2 bases, with 16 bases between the two germline ends. The CDR3 spells CSVLAGAITDTQYF. CDR3 bases: TGCAGTGTCCTAGCCGGGGCGATCACAGATACGCAGTATTTT.

This clonotype was seen only a few times. The chain uses TRBV24-1 and TRBJ2-2, with D maybe TRBD1 (5 bases). The germline V gene has CDR1 KGHDR and CDR2 SFDVKD. The CDR3 spans 15 residues. V lost 4 bases and J 1 base, leaving 9 bases between the germline ends. CDR3 protein: CATSDQGKNTGELFF. In DNA, the CDR3 is TGTGCCACCAGTGACCAGGGAAAGAACACCGGGGAGCTGTTTTTT.

This clonotype was counted a few times. The chain combines TRBV6-5 with TRBJ2-2; D not resolved. The CDR3 contains 14 residues. The germline gives CDR1 MNHEY, CDR2 SVGAGI. V was cut by 0 bases and J by 2 bases, with 4 bases left in between. CDR3 loop: CASSYSSNTGELFF. CDR3 nucleotides: TGTGCCAGCAGTTACTCGTCTAACACCGGGGAGCTGTTTTTT.

This clonotype was counted only a few times. The V gene is TRBV3-1, the J gene TRBJ1-1; D is perhaps TRBD1 (5 bases). CDR1 and CDR2 from the germline V gene are LGHDT and YNNKEL (reference sequence). Trimming stripped 4 bases from V and 8 bases from J, with 20 bases between. This CDR3 region has 15 residues. The CDR3 region is CASSPGVIRPQEAFF. CDR3 nucleotide sequence: TGTGCCAGCAGCCCGGGGGTCATTAGGCCGCAGGAAGCTTTCTTT.

The rearrangement links TRBV12-3 or TRBV12-4 to TRBJ1-5; TRBD1 matches at 8 bases. CDR3 length: 14 residues. V trimming: 7 bases; J trimming: 1 base; junction bases outside the gene matches: 3. CDR3 coding DNA: TGTGCCAGCAATGGACAGGGAAGCAATCAGCCCCAGCATTTT. Residues: CASNGQGSNQPQHF.

The table lists this clonotype with a few counts. The chain links TRBV6-1 to TRBJ2-1, with 7 bases matching TRBD2. The V gene's germline CDR1 is MNHNS and CDR2 SASEGT. The V segment lost 5 bases and the J segment 7 bases; nucleotides outside the gene matches: 5. This CDR3 contains 13 residues. The CDR3 region has the DNA TGTGCCAGCAGTACAAGGACTAGAAATGAGCAGTTCTTC. Translation gives CASSTRTRNEQFF.

This sequence joins TRBV3-1 and TRBJ2-7; D could derive from TRBD1 or TRBD2 (5 bases each). This CDR3 comprises 14 residues. CDR1 is LGHDT and CDR2 is YNNKEL in the germline V gene (reference sequence). V lost 5 bases and J 5 bases, leaving 16 bases between the germline ends. The CDR3 loop is CASSFRGPPHEQYF. CDR3 DNA: TGTGCCAGCAGCTTCCGGGGCCCGCCACACGAGCAGTACTTC.

This rearrangement joins TRBV7-2 to TRBJ1-1, with D unresolved. Trimming took 8 bases from V and 6 from J, leaving 16 bases between them. Germline V gene data show CDR1 as SGHTA and CDR2 as FQGNSA. There are 13 residues in the CDR3. CDR3 in DNA: TGTGCCAGCGCGCCGGCGGTAGTCGCTGAAGCTTTCTTT. Its translation: CASAPAVVAEAFF.

This clonotype was recorded a few times. The chain uses TRBV3-1 and TRBJ2-1; D gene ambiguous. In germline, CDR1 is LGHDT, CDR2 YNNKEL (reference sequence). The CDR3 loop spans 13 amino acids. V was shortened by 5 bases and J by 8 bases, with 13 bases between the two germline ends. The CDR3: CASSKRGADEQFF. CDR3 DNA sequence: TGTGCCAGCAGCAAGAGAGGCGCCGATGAGCAGTTCTTC.

This clonotype was counted a few times. The gene calls are TRBV11-2 and TRBJ2-1; 8 bases line up with TRBD2. The V gene end was trimmed by 1 base and the J gene end by 7 bases; junction bases not matched to a gene: 6. Per the germline V gene, CDR1 is SGHAT and CDR2 is FQNNGV. This CDR3 region has 15 residues. The CDR3 DNA follows: TGTGCCAGCAGCTTAGGGTATAGCGGGGCTAATGAGCAGTTCTTC. Translation gives CASSLGYSGANEQFF.